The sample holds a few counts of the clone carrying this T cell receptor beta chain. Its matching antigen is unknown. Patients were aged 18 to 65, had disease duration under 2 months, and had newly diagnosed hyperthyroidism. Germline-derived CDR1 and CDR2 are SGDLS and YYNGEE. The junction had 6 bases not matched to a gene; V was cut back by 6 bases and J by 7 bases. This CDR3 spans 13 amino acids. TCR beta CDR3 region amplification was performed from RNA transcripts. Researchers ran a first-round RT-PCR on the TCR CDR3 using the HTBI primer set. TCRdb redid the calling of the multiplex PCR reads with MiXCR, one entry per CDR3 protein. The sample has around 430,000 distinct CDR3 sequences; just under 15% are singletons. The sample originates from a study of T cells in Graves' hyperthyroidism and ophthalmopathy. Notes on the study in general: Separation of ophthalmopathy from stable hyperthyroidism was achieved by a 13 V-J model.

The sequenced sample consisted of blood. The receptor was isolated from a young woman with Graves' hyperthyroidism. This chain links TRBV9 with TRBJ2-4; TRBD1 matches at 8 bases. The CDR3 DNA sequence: TGTGCCAGCAACCCAGGGGGCGAGAACATTCAGTACTTC. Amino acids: CASNPGGENIQYF.